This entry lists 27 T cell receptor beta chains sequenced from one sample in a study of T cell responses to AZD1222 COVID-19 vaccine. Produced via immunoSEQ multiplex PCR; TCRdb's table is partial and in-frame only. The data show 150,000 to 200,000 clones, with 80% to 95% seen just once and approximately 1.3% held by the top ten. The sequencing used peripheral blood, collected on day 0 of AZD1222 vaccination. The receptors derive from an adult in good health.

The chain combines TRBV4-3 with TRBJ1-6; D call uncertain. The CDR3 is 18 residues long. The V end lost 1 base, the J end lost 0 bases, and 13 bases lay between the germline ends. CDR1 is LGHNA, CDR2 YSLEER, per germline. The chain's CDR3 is CASSQVGAESSYNSPLHF. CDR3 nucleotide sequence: TGCGCCAGCAGCCAAGTAGGAGCGGAGAGCTCCTATAATTCACCCCTCCACTTT.

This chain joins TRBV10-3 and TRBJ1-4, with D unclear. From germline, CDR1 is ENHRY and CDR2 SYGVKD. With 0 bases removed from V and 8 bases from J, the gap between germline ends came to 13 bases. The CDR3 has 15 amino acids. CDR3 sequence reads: CAISESNGRIEKLFF. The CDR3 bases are TGTGCCATCAGTGAGTCGAACGGAAGGATCGAAAAACTGTTTTTT.

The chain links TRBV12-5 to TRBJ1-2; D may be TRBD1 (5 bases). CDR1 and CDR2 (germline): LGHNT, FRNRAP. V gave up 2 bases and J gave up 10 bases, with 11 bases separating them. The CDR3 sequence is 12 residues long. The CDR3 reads CASGLTQGAYTF. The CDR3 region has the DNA TGTGCTAGTGGTTTGACCCAGGGCGCCTACACCTTC.

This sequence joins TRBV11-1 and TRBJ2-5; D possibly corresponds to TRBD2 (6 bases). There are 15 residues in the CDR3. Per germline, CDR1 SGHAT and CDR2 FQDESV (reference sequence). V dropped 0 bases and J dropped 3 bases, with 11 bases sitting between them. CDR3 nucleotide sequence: TGTGCCAGCAGCTTAGCGGGGGGAGGAAAAGAGACCCAGTACTTC. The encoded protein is CASSLAGGGKETQYF.

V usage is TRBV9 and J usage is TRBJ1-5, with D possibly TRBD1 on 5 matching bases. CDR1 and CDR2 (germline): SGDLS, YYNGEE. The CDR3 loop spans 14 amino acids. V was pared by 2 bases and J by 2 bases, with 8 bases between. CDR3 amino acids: CASSVGDRNQPQHF. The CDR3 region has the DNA TGTGCCAGCAGCGTCGGGGACCGCAATCAGCCCCAGCATTTT.

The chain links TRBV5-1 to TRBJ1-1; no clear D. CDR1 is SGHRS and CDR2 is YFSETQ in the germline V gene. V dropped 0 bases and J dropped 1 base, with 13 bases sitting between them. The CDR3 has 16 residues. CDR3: CASSLGAVGANTEAFF. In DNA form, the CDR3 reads TGCGCCAGCAGCTTGGGCGCAGTTGGTGCGAACACTGAAGCTTTCTTT.

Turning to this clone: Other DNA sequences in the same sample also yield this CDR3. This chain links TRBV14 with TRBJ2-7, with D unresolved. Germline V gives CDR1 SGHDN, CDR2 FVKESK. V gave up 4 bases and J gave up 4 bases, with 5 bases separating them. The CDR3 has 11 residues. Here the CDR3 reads CASSRGYEQYF. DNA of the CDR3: TGTGCCAGCAGCCGGGGTTACGAGCAGTACTTC.

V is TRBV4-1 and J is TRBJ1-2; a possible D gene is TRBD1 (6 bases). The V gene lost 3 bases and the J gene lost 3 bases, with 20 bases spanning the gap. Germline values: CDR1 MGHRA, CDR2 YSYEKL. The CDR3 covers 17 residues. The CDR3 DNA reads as TGCGCCAGCAGCCAGGATCCCCAGGGGTCGGGGCACTATGGCTACACCTTC. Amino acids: CASSQDPQGSGHYGYTF.

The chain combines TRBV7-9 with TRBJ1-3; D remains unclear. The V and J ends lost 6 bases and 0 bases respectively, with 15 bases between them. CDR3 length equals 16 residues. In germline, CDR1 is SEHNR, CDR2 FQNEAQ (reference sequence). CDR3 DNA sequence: TGTGCCAGCAGTCGCCAAGCGGGATACTCTGGAAACACCATATATTTT. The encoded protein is CASSRQAGYSGNTIYF.

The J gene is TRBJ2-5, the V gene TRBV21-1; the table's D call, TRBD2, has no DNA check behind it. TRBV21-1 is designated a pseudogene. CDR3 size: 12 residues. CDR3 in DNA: TGTGCCAGCAGTCCCGGGGAAGAGACCCAGTACTTC. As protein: CASSPGEETQYF.

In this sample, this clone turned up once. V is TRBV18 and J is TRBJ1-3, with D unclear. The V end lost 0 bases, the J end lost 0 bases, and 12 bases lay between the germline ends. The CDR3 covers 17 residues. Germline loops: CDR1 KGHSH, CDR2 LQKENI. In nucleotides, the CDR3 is TGTGCCAGCTCACCACCGGGTACAGCTCGCTCTGGAAACACCATATATTTT. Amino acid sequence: CASSPPGTARSGNTIYF. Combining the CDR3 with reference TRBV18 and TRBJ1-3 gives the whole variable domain NAGVMQNPRHLVRRRGQEARLRCSPMKGHSHVYWYRQLPEEGLKFMVYLQKENIIDESGMPKERFSAEFPKEGPSILRIQQVVRGDSAAYFCASSPPGTARSGNTIYFGEGSWLTVV.

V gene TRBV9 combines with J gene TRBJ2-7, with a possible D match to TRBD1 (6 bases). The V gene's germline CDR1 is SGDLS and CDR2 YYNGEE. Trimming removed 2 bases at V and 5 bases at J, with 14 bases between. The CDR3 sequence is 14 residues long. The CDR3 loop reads CASSVGAGAHEQYF. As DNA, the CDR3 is TGTGCCAGCAGCGTTGGGGCAGGGGCCCACGAGCAGTACTTC.

The CDR3 sequence: CASSVENGGLAGELFF. The DNA for the CDR3 is TGTGCCAGCAGCGTAGAAAATGGGGGACTCGCCGGGGAGCTGTTTTTT. The V call is TRBV9, the J call TRBJ2-2, with a tentative D call TRBD2 (6 bases). Trimming removed 0 bases at V and 6 bases at J, with 15 bases between. The CDR3 runs 16 residues. Germline CDR1 is SGDLS and CDR2 is YYNGEE. Together with reference TRBV9 and TRBJ2-2, the CDR3 gives the full variable domain: DSGVTQTPKHLITATGQRVTLRCSPRSGDLSVYWYQQSLDQGLQFLIQYYNGEERAKGNILERFSAQQFPDLHSELNLSSLELGDSALYFCASSVENGGLAGELFFGEGSRLTVL.

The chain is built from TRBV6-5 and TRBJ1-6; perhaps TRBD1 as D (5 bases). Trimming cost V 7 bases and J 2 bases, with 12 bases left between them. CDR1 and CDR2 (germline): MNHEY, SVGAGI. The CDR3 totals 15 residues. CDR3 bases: TGTGCCAGCACCCGCGGGGCGACCTATAATTCACCCCTCCACTTT. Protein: CASTRGATYNSPLHF.

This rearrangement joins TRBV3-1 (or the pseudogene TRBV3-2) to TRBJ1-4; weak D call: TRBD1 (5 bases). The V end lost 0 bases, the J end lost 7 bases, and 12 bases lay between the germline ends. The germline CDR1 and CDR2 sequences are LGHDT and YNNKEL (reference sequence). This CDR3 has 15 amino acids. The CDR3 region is CASSQEGVYFEKLFF. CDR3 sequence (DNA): TGTGCCAGCAGCCAAGAGGGGGTCTATTTTGAAAAACTGTTTTTT.

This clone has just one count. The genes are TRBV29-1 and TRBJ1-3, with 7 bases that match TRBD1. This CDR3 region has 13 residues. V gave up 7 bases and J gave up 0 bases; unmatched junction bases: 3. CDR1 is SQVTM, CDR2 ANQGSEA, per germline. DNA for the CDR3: TGCAGCGCGGGACAGAGCTCTGGAAACACCATATATTTT. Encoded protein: CSAGQSSGNTIYF.

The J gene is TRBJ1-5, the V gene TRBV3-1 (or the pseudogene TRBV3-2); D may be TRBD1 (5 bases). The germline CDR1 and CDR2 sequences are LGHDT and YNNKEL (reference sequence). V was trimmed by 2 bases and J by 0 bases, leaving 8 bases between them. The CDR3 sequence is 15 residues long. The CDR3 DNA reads TGTGCCAGCAGCCAAACCGGGGGTAGCAATCAGCCCCAGCATTTT. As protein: CASSQTGGSNQPQHF.

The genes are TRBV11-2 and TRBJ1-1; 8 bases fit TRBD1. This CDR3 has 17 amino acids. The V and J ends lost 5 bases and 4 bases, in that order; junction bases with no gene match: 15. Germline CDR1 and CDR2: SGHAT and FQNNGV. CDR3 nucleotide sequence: TGTGCCAGCAGCACATACAGGGGGATGGGAGGAGGCACTGAAGCTTTCTTT. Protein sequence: CASSTYRGMGGGTEAFF.

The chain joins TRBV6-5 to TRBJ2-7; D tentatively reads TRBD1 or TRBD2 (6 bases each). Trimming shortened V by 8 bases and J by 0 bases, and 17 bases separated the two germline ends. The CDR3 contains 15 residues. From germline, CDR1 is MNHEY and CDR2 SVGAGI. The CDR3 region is CASALGGAYSYEQYF. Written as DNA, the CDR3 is TGTGCCAGCGCACTGGGGGGCGCGTACTCCTACGAGCAGTACTTC.

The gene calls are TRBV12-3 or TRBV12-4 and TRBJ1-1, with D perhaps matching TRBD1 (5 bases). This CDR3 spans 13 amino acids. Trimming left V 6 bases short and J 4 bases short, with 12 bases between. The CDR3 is CASSAQGGTEAFF. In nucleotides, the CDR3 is TGTGCCAGCAGCGCTCAGGGAGGCACTGAAGCTTTCTTT.

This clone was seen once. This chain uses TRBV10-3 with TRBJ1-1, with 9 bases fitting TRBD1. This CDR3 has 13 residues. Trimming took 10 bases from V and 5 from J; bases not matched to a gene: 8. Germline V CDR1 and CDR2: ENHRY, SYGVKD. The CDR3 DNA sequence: TGTGCCACGCTCCGAGGGACAGGGACTGAAGCTTTCTTT. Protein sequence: CATLRGTGTEAFF.

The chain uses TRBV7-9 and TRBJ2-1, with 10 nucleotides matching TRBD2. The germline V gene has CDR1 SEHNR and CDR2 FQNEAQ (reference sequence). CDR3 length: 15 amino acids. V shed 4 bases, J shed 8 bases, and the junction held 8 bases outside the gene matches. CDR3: CASSSLAGGGDEQFF. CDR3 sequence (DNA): TGTGCCAGCAGCTCCTTAGCGGGGGGCGGGGATGAGCAGTTCTTC.

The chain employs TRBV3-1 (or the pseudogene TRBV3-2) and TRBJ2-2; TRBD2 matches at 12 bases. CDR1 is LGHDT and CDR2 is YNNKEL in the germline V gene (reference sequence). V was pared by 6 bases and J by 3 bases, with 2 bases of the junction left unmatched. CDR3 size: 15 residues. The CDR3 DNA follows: TGTGCCAGCAGACTAGCGGGGGGTCACACCGGGGAGCTGTTTTTT. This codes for CASRLAGGHTGELFF.

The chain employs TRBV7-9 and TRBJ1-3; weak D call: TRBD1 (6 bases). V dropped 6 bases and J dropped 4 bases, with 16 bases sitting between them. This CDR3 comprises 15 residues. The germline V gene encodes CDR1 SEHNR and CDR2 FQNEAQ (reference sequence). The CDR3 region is CASRPRGPPGNTIYF. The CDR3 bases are TGTGCCAGCAGACCCCGGGGGCCCCCCGGAAACACCATATATTTT. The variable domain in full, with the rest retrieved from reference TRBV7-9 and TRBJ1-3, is DTGVSQNPRHKITKRGQNVTFRCDPISEHNRLYWYRQTLGQGPEFLTYFQNEAQLEKSRLLSDRFSAERPKGSFSTLEIQRTEQGDSAMYLCASRPRGPPGNTIYFGEGSWLTVV.

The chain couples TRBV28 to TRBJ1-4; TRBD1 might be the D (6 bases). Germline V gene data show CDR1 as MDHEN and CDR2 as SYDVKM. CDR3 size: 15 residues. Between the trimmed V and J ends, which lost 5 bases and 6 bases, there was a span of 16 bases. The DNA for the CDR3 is TGTGCCAGCAGTCTTTCAGGGGTGCAGGATGAAAAACTGTTTTTT. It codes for CASSLSGVQDEKLFF.

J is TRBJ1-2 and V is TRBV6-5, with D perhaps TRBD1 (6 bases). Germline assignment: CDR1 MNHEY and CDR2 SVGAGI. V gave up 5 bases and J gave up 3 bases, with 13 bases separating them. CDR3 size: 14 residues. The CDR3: CASSLGTHDYGYTF. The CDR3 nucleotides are TGTGCCAGCAGTCTCGGGACACACGACTATGGCTACACCTTC.

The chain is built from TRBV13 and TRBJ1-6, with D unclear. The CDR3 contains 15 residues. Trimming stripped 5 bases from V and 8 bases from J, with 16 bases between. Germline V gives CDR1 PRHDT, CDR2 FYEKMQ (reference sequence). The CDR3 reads CASSPRTSADSPLHF. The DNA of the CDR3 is TGTGCCAGCAGCCCTAGGACGTCTGCGGATTCACCCCTCCACTTT.